This entry lists 23 T cell receptor beta chains sequenced from one sample in a study of identifying expanded T cells in peripheral blood. Measured with immunoSEQ multiplex PCR; TCRdb has only the in-frame clones, and not every one. The sample yields 80,000 to 95,000 clones, 88% seen once. The sequencing input was blood. The receptor set was obtained from a person aged 18-70 years in good health.

With respect to this clone: One junction end disagrees with the germline gene, perhaps due to a read error. The chain is built from TRBV14 and TRBJ2-5, with 11 positions matching TRBD1. The V gene's germline CDR1 is SGHDN and CDR2 FVKESK. This CDR3 has 17 amino acids. This CDR3 is CVSSQGADRGHRETQYF. The CDR3 nucleotides read TGTGTCAGCAGCCAAGGGGCGGACAGGGGGCACCGAGAGACCCAGTACTTC. The whole variable domain, filled in from reference TRBV14 and TRBJ2-5, reads EAGVTQFPSHSVIEKGQTVTLRCDPISGHDNLYWYRRVMGKEIKFLLHFVKESKQDESGMPNNRFLAERTGGTYSTLKVQPAELEDSGVYFCVSSQGADRGHRETQYFGPGTRLLVL.

A single count supports this clone. The chain has TRBV11-1 and TRBJ2-5, with 9 bases identical to TRBD2. V was pared by 5 bases and J by 5 bases, with 15 bases of the junction left unmatched. CDR1 SGHAT and CDR2 FQDESV come from the germline V gene (reference sequence). CDR3 length: 17 residues. This chain's CDR3 is CASSLPPLRGGVETQYF. The CDR3 DNA follows: TGTGCCAGCAGCCTCCCCCCCCTGCGGGGGGGAGTGGAGACCCAGTACTTC.

The chain uses TRBV28 and TRBJ1-5; D is possibly TRBD1 (5 bases). V gave up 7 bases and J gave up 0 bases, with 13 bases separating them. The CDR3 is 15 amino acids. Germline V CDR1 and CDR2: MDHEN, SYDVKM. CDR3 nucleotides: TGTGCCAGCAACCTGGGGGGTTATAGCAATCAGCCCCAGCATTTT. As protein: CASNLGGYSNQPQHF.

The chain employs TRBV5-5 and TRBJ1-5, with D unresolved. The CDR3 totals 13 residues. V shed 2 bases and J shed 4 bases, with 7 bases lying between them. CDR1 SGHKS and CDR2 YYEKEE come from the germline V gene (reference sequence). The CDR3 loop reads CASSFDPNQPQHF. CDR3 DNA sequence: TGTGCCAGCAGCTTTGACCCAAATCAGCCCCAGCATTTT.

J is TRBJ2-7 and V is TRBV27; D unclear. Trimming removed 2 bases from V and 0 bases from J, with 11 bases in between. The germline gives CDR1 MNHEY, CDR2 SMNVEV (reference sequence). The CDR3 totals 15 residues. The CDR3 sequence: CASSLKVSTSYEQYF. CDR3 in DNA: TGTGCCAGCAGTTTAAAGGTTTCGACCTCCTACGAGCAGTACTTC.

The rearrangement links TRBV25-1 to TRBJ2-1; D is uncertain. Germline CDR1 reads MGHDK; CDR2 reads SYGVNS. The CDR3 covers 13 residues. V dropped 6 bases and J dropped 1 base, with 7 bases sitting between them. DNA for the CDR3: TGTGCCAGCAGACAGTCATCCTACAATGAGCAGTTCTTC. Protein: CASRQSSYNEQFF. The full variable domain, rest sourced from reference TRBV25-1 and TRBJ2-1, is EADIYQTPRYLVIGTGKKITLECSQTMGHDKMYWYQQDPGMELHLIHYSYGVNSTEKGDLSSESTVSRIRTEHFPLTLESARPSHTSQYLCASRQSSYNEQFFGPGTRLTVL.

This rearrangement joins TRBV6-5 to TRBJ2-3, with 12 positions matching TRBD1. The J segment lost 8 bases and the V segment lost 6 bases, leaving 9 bases of the junction unmatched. The germline gives CDR1 MNHEY, CDR2 SVGAGI. There are 15 residues in the CDR3. Written as DNA, the CDR3 is TGTGCCAGCAGGCCCCCGGGACAGGGGGCTGGTACGCAGTATTTT. Amino acids: CASRPPGQGAGTQYF.

This chain links TRBV5-4 with TRBJ2-7; 7 nucleotides match TRBD2. Germline V gene sequence: CDR1 SGHNT, CDR2 YYREEE (reference sequence). The CDR3 consists of 15 residues. The J segment lost 3 bases and the V segment lost 1 base, leaving 7 bases of the junction unmatched. CDR3 sequence: CASSLPGAGYYEQYF. The CDR3 nucleotides read TGTGCCAGCAGCTTGCCCGGAGCGGGGTACTACGAGCAGTACTTC. Variable domain in full (rest from reference TRBV5-4 and TRBJ2-7): ETGVTQSPTHLIKTRGQQVTLRCSSQSGHNTVSWYQQALGQGPQFIFQYYREEENGRGNFPPRFSGLQFPNYSSELNVNALELDDSALYLCASSLPGAGYYEQYFGPGTRLTVT.

The J gene is TRBJ1-5, the V gene TRBV28, with a tentative D call TRBD1 (5 bases). The CDR3 runs 13 residues. Trimming removed 10 bases at V and 4 bases at J, with 14 bases between. Looked up from germline, CDR1 is MDHEN and CDR2 is SYDVKM. The CDR3 region has the DNA TGTGCCACAGGGTCGTCCCTTAATCAGCCCCAGCATTTT. Translating gives CATGSSLNQPQHF.

The chain employs TRBV28 and TRBJ2-5, with D perhaps matching TRBD1 (6 bases). The CDR3 is 14 amino acids. V was trimmed by 10 bases and J by 7 bases, leaving 22 bases between them. Germline lookup yields CDR1 MDHEN and CDR2 SYDVKM. The DNA of the CDR3 is TGTGCCACCGAGCTAAGGCAGGGCAGGGGGACCCAGTACTTC. Encoded protein: CATELRQGRGTQYF.

This chain connects TRBV5-1 to TRBJ2-7; tentatively, D is TRBD2 (6 bases). V lost 4 bases to trimming and J lost 2 bases, with 13 bases between them. The CDR3 sequence is 14 residues long. CDR1 is SGHRS, CDR2 YFSETQ, per germline. Here the CDR3 reads CASSGDSTTYEQYF. In DNA, the CDR3 is TGCGCCAGCAGCGGGGACTCGACTACCTACGAGCAGTACTTC.

The chain has TRBV7-9 and TRBJ2-5, with 9 bases identical to TRBD1. This CDR3 has 13 residues. After removal of 5 bases from V and 8 bases from J, the junction contained 6 bases not matched to a gene. Looked up from germline, CDR1 is SEHNR and CDR2 is FQNEAQ (reference sequence). The CDR3 DNA reads TGTGCCAGCAGCGCTTGGGACAGGGTAACCCAGTACTTC. Translated, it gives CASSAWDRVTQYF.

The chain joins TRBV7-3 to TRBJ1-4, with D uncertain. The CDR3 sequence is 16 residues long. V was pared by 3 bases and J by 3 bases, with 14 bases between. The germline V gene encodes CDR1 SGHTA and CDR2 FQGTGA. Here the CDR3 DNA reads TGTGCCAGCAGCTTGAGCCTGGGCCGTCCTAATGAAAAACTGTTTTTT. Translating it yields CASSLSLGRPNEKLFF.

This chain joins TRBV19 and TRBJ1-5, with 7 bases fitting TRBD1. V shed 3 bases and J 4 bases; nucleotides not matched to a gene: 3. CDR3 length: 14 amino acids. Germline assignment: CDR1 LNHDA and CDR2 SQIVND (reference sequence). The CDR3 DNA reads as TGTGCCAGTAGTATGGGACAGCCAAATCAGCCCCAGCATTTT. This encodes CASSMGQPNQPQHF.

V and J are TRBV6-4 and TRBJ2-1, with 9 positions matching TRBD1. Germline V CDR1 and CDR2: MRHNA, SNTAGT. The V segment lost 0 bases and the J segment 9 bases; nucleotides outside the gene matches: 0. The CDR3 consists of 13 residues. CDR3 protein: CASSDSDRGEQFF. The CDR3 DNA is TGTGCCAGCAGTGACTCGGACAGGGGTGAGCAGTTCTTC.

The CDR3 coding sequence is TGCGCCAGCAGCTTGCCGCGGTTGGGGGCGGTGAACCAAGAGACCCAGTACTTC. Its translation is CASSLPRLGAVNQETQYF. The chain uses TRBV5-1 and TRBJ2-5; D is perhaps TRBD1 (6 bases). The germline CDR1 and CDR2 sequences are SGHRS and YFSETQ. V lost 1 base to trimming and J lost 0 bases, with 19 bases between them. CDR3 length: 18 amino acids.

V and J are TRBV5-4 and TRBJ1-1; D ambiguous. Germline V gene lookup returns CDR1 SGHNT and CDR2 YYREEE (reference sequence). CDR3 length: 15 residues. Trimming took 5 bases from V and 7 from J, leaving 21 bases between them. DNA for the CDR3: TGTGCCAGCAGTAAGATCCTGGGCGCAGACTTTGAAGCTTTCTTT. Translated: CASSKILGADFEAFF.

The V gene is TRBV19, the J gene TRBJ2-5; 7 bases line up with TRBD2. The J call may be incorrect, as the DNA end agrees better with TRBJ2-7. The CDR3 totals 16 residues. In germline, CDR1 is LNHDA, CDR2 SQIVND (reference sequence). The CDR3 reads CASSIGEGSGSYEQYF. In nucleotides, the CDR3 is TGTGCCAGTAGTATAGGGGAGGGCTCCGGTAGCTACGAGCAGTACTTC.

Regarding this clone: The junction shows a germline mismatch at one end, possibly a read error. The chain carries TRBV7-9 and TRBJ1-1; no clear D gene. The germline V gene has CDR1 SEHNR and CDR2 FQNEAQ (reference sequence). This CDR3 is 13 amino acids long. DNA of the CDR3: TGCGCCAGCAGCCAAGATGGGTGGTCTGAAGCTTTCTTT. This translates into CASSQDGWSEAFF.

This clone has more than one count but fewer than ten. The chain links TRBV5-1 to TRBJ1-6, with 8 bases lining up with TRBD1. CDR3 size: 15 residues. Germline trimming cut 5 bases from V and 7 bases from J; bases unmatched to any gene: 8. From germline, CDR1 is SGHRS and CDR2 YFSETQ. CDR3 DNA: TGCGCCAGCAGAACAGGGACAGGAGAAAATTCACCCCTCCACTTT. Translated: CASRTGTGENSPLHF.

The chain combines TRBV19 with TRBJ1-4; 8 bases are a match to TRBD1. V lost 5 bases, J lost 5 bases, and 7 bases stayed unmatched. The CDR3 contains 15 residues. Germline loops: CDR1 LNHDA, CDR2 SQIVND (reference sequence). CDR3 loop: CASSQNRGSNEKLFF. In DNA form, the CDR3 reads TGTGCCAGTAGTCAAAACAGGGGGTCAAATGAAAAACTGTTTTTT.

In its sample, this clone was seen a few times. The chain uses TRBV4-2 and TRBJ1-5; the D gene is possibly TRBD1 (6 bases). The CDR3 sequence is 17 residues long. Germline CDR1 is LGHNA and CDR2 is YNFKEQ. V lost 0 bases, J lost 0 bases, and 12 bases lay in between. CDR3 loop: CASSQDTGMNSNQPQHF. The CDR3 DNA follows: TGTGCCAGCAGCCAAGATACAGGGATGAATAGCAATCAGCCCCAGCATTTT.

The chain links TRBV9 to TRBJ2-7; D call uncertain. This CDR3 comprises 15 residues. V dropped 0 bases and J dropped 0 bases, with 10 bases sitting between them. Germline lookup yields CDR1 SGDLS and CDR2 YYNGEE. DNA for the CDR3: TGTGCCAGCAGCGTAGGTTCAGGTCCCTCCTACGAGCAGTACTTC. Protein product: CASSVGSGPSYEQYF.